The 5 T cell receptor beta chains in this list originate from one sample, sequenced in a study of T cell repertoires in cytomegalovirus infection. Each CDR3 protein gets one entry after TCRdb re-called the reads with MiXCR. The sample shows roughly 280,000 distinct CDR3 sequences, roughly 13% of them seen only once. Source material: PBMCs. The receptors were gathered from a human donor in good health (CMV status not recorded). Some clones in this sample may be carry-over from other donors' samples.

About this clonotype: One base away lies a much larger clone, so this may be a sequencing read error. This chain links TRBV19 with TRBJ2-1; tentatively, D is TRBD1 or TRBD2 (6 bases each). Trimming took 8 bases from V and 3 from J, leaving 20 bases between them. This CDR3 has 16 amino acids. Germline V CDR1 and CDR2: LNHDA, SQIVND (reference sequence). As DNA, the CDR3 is TGTGCCAGTTCGAAGCCGGCACAGGGAGGCTACAATGAGCAGTTCTTC. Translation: CASSKPAQGGYNEQFF. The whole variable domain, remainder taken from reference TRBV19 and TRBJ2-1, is DGGITQSPKYLFRKEGQNVTLSCEQNLNHDAMYWYRQDPGQGLRLIYYSQIVNDFQKGDIAEGYSVSREKKESFPLTVTSAQKNPTAFYLCASSKPAQGGYNEQFFGPGTRLTVL.

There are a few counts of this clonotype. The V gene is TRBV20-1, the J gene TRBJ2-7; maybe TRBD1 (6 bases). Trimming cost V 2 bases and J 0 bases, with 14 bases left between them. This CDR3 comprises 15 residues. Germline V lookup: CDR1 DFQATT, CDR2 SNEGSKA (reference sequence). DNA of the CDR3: TGCAGTGCTAGATCTCCGACAGGTGACTCCTACGAGCAGTACTTC. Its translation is CSARSPTGDSYEQYF.

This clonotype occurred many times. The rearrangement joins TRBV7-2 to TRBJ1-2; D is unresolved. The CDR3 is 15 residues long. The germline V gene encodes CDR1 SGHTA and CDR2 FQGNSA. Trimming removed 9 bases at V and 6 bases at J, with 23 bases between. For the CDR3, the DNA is TGTGCCAGTAGCACCCGAAAAGACCCTTTGGATGGCTACACCTTC. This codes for CASSTRKDPLDGYTF.

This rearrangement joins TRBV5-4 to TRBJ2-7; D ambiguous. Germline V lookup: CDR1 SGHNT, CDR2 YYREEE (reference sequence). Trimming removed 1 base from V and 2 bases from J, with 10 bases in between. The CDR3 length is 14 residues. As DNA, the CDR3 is TGTGCCAGCAGCTTGTCTCATCCCCCCTACGAGCAGTACTTC. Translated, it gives CASSLSHPPYEQYF.

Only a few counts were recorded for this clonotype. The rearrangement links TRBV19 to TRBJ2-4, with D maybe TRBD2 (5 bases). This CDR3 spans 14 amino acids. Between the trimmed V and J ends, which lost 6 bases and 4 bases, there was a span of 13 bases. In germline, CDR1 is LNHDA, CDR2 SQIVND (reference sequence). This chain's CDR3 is CASRKPSRKNIQYF. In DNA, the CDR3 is TGTGCCAGTAGAAAGCCTAGCAGAAAAAACATTCAGTACTTC.